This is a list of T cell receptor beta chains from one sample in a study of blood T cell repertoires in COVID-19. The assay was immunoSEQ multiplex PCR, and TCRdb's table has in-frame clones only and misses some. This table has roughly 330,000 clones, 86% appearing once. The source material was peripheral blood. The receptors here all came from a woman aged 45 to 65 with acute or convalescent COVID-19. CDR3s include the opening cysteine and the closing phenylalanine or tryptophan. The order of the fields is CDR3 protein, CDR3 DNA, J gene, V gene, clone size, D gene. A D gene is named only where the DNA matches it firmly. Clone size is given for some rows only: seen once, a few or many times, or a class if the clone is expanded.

cdr3_aa: CATQTGGQPQHF
cdr3_nt: TGTGCCACCCAGACAGGGGGACAGCCCCAGCATTTT
j_call: TRBJ1-5
v_call: TRBV10-3
clone_size: NA
d_call: TRBD1

cdr3_aa: CASSQPGGSVNEKLFF
cdr3_nt: TGTGCCAGCAGCCAGCCCGGGGGGTCGGTTAATGAAAAACTGTTTTTT
j_call: TRBJ1-4
v_call: TRBV4-2
clone_size: NA
d_call: NA

cdr3_aa: CASRPTDRANYGYTF
cdr3_nt: TGCGCCAGCAGGCCCACGGACAGAGCTAACTATGGCTACACCTTC
j_call: TRBJ1-2
v_call: TRBV5-1
clone_size: NA
d_call: NA

cdr3_aa: CATSDFRLTGKNTGELFF
cdr3_nt: TGTGCCACCAGTGATTTTCGATTGACAGGGAAGAACACCGGGGAGCTGTTTTTT
j_call: TRBJ2-2
v_call: TRBV24-1
clone_size: NA
d_call: TRBD1

cdr3_aa: CASSQGMAGISGPQETQYF
cdr3_nt: TGCGCCAGCAGCCAAGGAATGGCGGGTATTAGCGGGCCTCAAGAGACCCAGTACTTC
j_call: TRBJ2-5
v_call: TRBV4-3
clone_size: few
d_call: TRBD2

cdr3_aa: CSASRLAPNTGELFF
cdr3_nt: TGCAGTGCTAGTAGACTAGCGCCGAACACCGGGGAGCTGTTTTTT
j_call: TRBJ2-2
v_call: TRBV20-1
clone_size: NA
d_call: TRBD2

cdr3_aa: CASSLQGYEQFF
cdr3_nt: TGTGCCAGCAGCTTACAGGGGTATGAGCAGTTCTTC
j_call: TRBJ2-1
v_call: TRBV11-3
clone_size: NA
d_call: NA

cdr3_aa: CASSYESRSRPQHF
cdr3_nt: TGTGCCAGCAGTTACGAGAGCCGGTCGCGACCCCAGCATTTT
j_call: TRBJ1-5
v_call: TRBV6-6
clone_size: few
d_call: NA

cdr3_aa: CATSDDTGATNYGYTF
cdr3_nt: TGTGCCACCAGTGATGACACAGGGGCCACTAACTATGGCTACACCTTC
j_call: TRBJ1-2
v_call: TRBV24-1
clone_size: NA
d_call: TRBD1

cdr3_aa: CSVEKVGRGSLGTDTQYF
cdr3_nt: TGCAGCGTTGAAAAAGTCGGTAGGGGGAGTTTAGGCACAGATACGCAGTATTTT
j_call: TRBJ2-3
v_call: TRBV29-1
clone_size: NA
d_call: NA

cdr3_aa: CATSDLVSGGKDTQYF
cdr3_nt: TGTGCCACCAGTGATTTGGTCTCCGGGGGGAAGGATACGCAGTATTTT
j_call: TRBJ2-3
v_call: TRBV24-1
clone_size: NA
d_call: TRBD2

cdr3_aa: CASSLAVQVGQPQHF
cdr3_nt: TGTGCCAGCAGCTTAGCCGTACAGGTCGGTCAGCCCCAGCATTTT
j_call: TRBJ1-5
v_call: TRBV7-2
clone_size: NA
d_call: NA

cdr3_aa: CASSFSGSLYNEQFF
cdr3_nt: TGTGCCAGCAGCTTCAGCGGGTCCCTCTACAATGAGCAGTTCTTC
j_call: TRBJ2-1
v_call: TRBV11-3
clone_size: once
d_call: NA

cdr3_aa: CASSLIAGGNNEQFF
cdr3_nt: TGTGCCAGCAGTTTGATAGCGGGAGGGAACAATGAGCAGTTCTTC
j_call: TRBJ2-1
v_call: TRBV2
clone_size: few
d_call: TRBD2

cdr3_aa: CSVEGGNTEAFF
cdr3_nt: TGCAGCGTTGAGGGGGGGAACACTGAAGCTTTCTTT
j_call: TRBJ1-1
v_call: TRBV29-1
clone_size: NA
d_call: NA

cdr3_aa: CASSFSQGTDTQYF
cdr3_nt: TGTGCCAGCAGTTTTAGTCAGGGCACAGATACGCAGTATTTT
j_call: TRBJ2-3
v_call: TRBV28
clone_size: NA
d_call: NA

cdr3_aa: CASSPAGQGAGEQYF
cdr3_nt: TGTGCCAGCTCACCAGCTGGGCAGGGGGCGGGAGAGCAGTACTTC
j_call: TRBJ2-7
v_call: TRBV18
clone_size: few
d_call: TRBD1

cdr3_aa: CASSQGPGRGNRGYTF
cdr3_nt: TGTGCCAGCAGCCAGGGTCCAGGGAGGGGGAATCGCGGCTACACCTTC
j_call: TRBJ1-2
v_call: TRBV7-8
clone_size: NA
d_call: NA

cdr3_aa: CASSEGGQYNQPQHF
cdr3_nt: TGTGCCAGCAGCGAAGGGGGTCAGTACAATCAGCCCCAGCATTTT
j_call: TRBJ1-5
v_call: TRBV7-2
clone_size: NA
d_call: NA

cdr3_aa: CASSEGAGRPNNEQFF
cdr3_nt: TGTGCCAGCAGTGAAGGGGCGGGGAGACCTAACAATGAGCAGTTCTTC
j_call: TRBJ2-1
v_call: TRBV25-1
clone_size: NA
d_call: NA

cdr3_aa: CASSYPPRETQYF
cdr3_nt: TGTGCCAGCAGTTACCCCCCGCGGGAGACCCAGTACTTC
j_call: TRBJ2-5
v_call: TRBV6-5
clone_size: NA
d_call: NA

cdr3_aa: CASSSGLAEAFF
cdr3_nt: TGTGCCAGCAGCTCCGGGTTAGCTGAAGCTTTCTTT
j_call: TRBJ1-1
v_call: TRBV7-9
clone_size: NA
d_call: NA

cdr3_aa: CAWGGTRGQPQHF
cdr3_nt: TGTGCCTGGGGGGGGACACGCGGTCAGCCCCAGCATTTT
j_call: TRBJ1-5
v_call: TRBV30
clone_size: NA
d_call: NA

cdr3_aa: CASSSGQGRQPQHF
cdr3_nt: TGTGCCAGCAGTTCTGGACAGGGGCGCCAGCCCCAGCATTTT
j_call: TRBJ1-5
v_call: TRBV28
clone_size: once
d_call: TRBD1

cdr3_aa: CASSPFLAGGHTGELFF
cdr3_nt: TGTGCCAGCAGCCCGTTCCTAGCGGGAGGACACACCGGGGAGCTGTTTTTT
j_call: TRBJ2-2
v_call: TRBV5-8
clone_size: few
d_call: TRBD2

cdr3_aa: CASSRTGANTEAFF
cdr3_nt: TGTGCCAGCAGCCGGACAGGGGCGAACACTGAAGCTTTCTTT
j_call: TRBJ1-1
v_call: TRBV9
clone_size: NA
d_call: TRBD1

cdr3_aa: CASSDGQLEVGPQHF
cdr3_nt: TGTGCCAGCAGCGACGGACAGCTTGAAGTAGGGCCCCAGCATTTT
j_call: TRBJ1-5
v_call: TRBV3-1/TRBV3-2
clone_size: NA
d_call: NA

cdr3_aa: CASSLMYMNTEAFF
cdr3_nt: TGTGCCAGCAGCTTAATGTACATGAACACTGAAGCTTTCTTT
j_call: TRBJ1-1
v_call: TRBV7-8
clone_size: NA
d_call: NA

cdr3_aa: CASSEASPLAEAYEQYF
cdr3_nt: TGTGCCAGCAGTGAAGCGAGCCCACTAGCGGAAGCCTACGAGCAGTACTTC
j_call: TRBJ2-7
v_call: TRBV2
clone_size: NA
d_call: TRBD2

cdr3_aa: CASSQGSRQANTEAFF
cdr3_nt: TGTGCCAGCAGCCAAGGTTCGCGACAGGCTAACACTGAAGCTTTCTTT
j_call: TRBJ1-1
v_call: TRBV3-1/TRBV3-2
clone_size: NA
d_call: NA

cdr3_aa: CASRPRTSGTRYNEQFF
cdr3_nt: TGTGCCAGCAGACCCCGGACTAGCGGGACTCGCTACAATGAGCAGTTCTTC
j_call: TRBJ2-1
v_call: TRBV7-9
clone_size: NA
d_call: TRBD2

cdr3_aa: CASSISGPGDEQFF
cdr3_nt: TGTGCCAGTAGTATTAGCGGTCCGGGGGATGAGCAGTTCTTC
j_call: TRBJ2-1
v_call: TRBV19
clone_size: NA
d_call: NA

cdr3_aa: CAGTQGAGYGYTF
cdr3_nt: TGTGCCGGGACACAGGGGGCCGGCTATGGCTACACCTTC
j_call: TRBJ1-2
v_call: TRBV2
clone_size: NA
d_call: TRBD1

cdr3_aa: CASSLDSFAFSDRQYF
cdr3_nt: TGTGCCAGCAGTTTAGACAGTTTCGCTTTTTCGGATCGGCAGTACTTC
j_call: TRBJ2-7
v_call: TRBV27
clone_size: few
d_call: NA

cdr3_aa: CASSQGLAGSTDTQYF
cdr3_nt: TGTGCCAGCAGCCAGGGACTAGCGGGATCCACAGATACGCAGTATTTT
j_call: TRBJ2-3
v_call: TRBV7-3
clone_size: NA
d_call: TRBD2

cdr3_aa: CASSKQGTNTGELFF
cdr3_nt: TGTGCCAGCAGTAAACAGGGAACGAACACCGGGGAGCTGTTTTTT
j_call: TRBJ2-2
v_call: TRBV6-6
clone_size: NA
d_call: NA

cdr3_aa: CATSDLRGTSGDTDTQYF
cdr3_nt: TGTGCCACCAGTGACCTGAGGGGGACTAGCGGAGACACAGATACGCAGTATTTT
j_call: TRBJ2-3
v_call: TRBV24-1
clone_size: NA
d_call: TRBD2

cdr3_aa: CASSPTGRTDTQYF
cdr3_nt: TGTGCCAGCAGCCCCACAGGACGGACAGATACGCAGTATTTT
j_call: TRBJ2-3
v_call: TRBV7-6
clone_size: NA
d_call: NA

cdr3_aa: CASSEHSRGRNQPQHF
cdr3_nt: TGTGCCAGCAGTGAACATAGTAGGGGGCGAAATCAGCCCCAGCATTTT
j_call: TRBJ1-5
v_call: TRBV6-1
clone_size: NA
d_call: TRBD1

cdr3_aa: CASSYGGANEQFF
cdr3_nt: TGTGCCAGCAGTTACGGGGGGGCCAATGAGCAGTTCTTC
j_call: TRBJ2-1
v_call: TRBV12-3/TRBV12-4
clone_size: NA
d_call: TRBD2

cdr3_aa: CASSREYEQYF
cdr3_nt: TGTGCCAGCAGCAGAGAATACGAGCAGTACTTC
j_call: TRBJ2-7
v_call: TRBV5-6
clone_size: NA
d_call: NA